The present T cell receptor (beta chain) was sequenced within a study of blood T cells in healthy people across ages. Staff drew 9 to 10 milliliters of peripheral blood from each donor. Isolation per sample recovered at least 7 million PBMCs. At least 6 micrograms of total RNA were extracted per sample. Trimming cost V 5 bases and J 1 base, with 9 bases left between them. CDR3 length equals 14 residues. Germline V CDR1 and CDR2: SGHTA, FQGNSA. Together with a sample-barcoded 5' primer, a J-beta primer mix was included in a second PCR lasting about 7 to 11 cycles. MiXCR, run by TCRdb on the 5' RACE reads, gives a single entry per CDR3 protein. The sample consists of 700,000 to 950,000 distinct CDR3 sequences, roughly 60% of them appearing once.

This TCR was recovered from a man aged 25-45 years in good health. Sequencing was carried out using blood. V usage is TRBV7-2 and J usage is TRBJ1-3; D uncertain. Written as DNA, the CDR3 is TGTGCCAGCAGCCCGACACTTTCTGGAAACACCATATATTTT. It yields the protein CASSPTLSGNTIYF.